The 30 T cell receptor beta chains listed next were all sequenced from one sample in a study of blood T cell repertoires in COVID-19 (dated by TCRdb to 2019 to 2021). Library generation was performed with the immunoSEQ multiplex PCR assay. TCRdb's version of the immuneACCESS table is confined to in-frame rearrangements and falls short of the full clone set. An unresolved V gene accounts for under half of the shortfall where checked; the remainder is of unknown origin. The table for this sample lists approximately 75,000 clones; around 80% of them were counted only once. The ten largest clones capture about a fifth of the sample. Input material: peripheral blood. Receptor source: a woman between 50 and 59 years old with acute or convalescent COVID-19.

In its sample, this clone was seen a few times. The rearrangement joins TRBV4-3 to TRBJ2-5, with 9 bases that match TRBD2. The V segment lost 0 bases and the J segment 5 bases; nucleotides outside the gene matches: 7. The CDR3 consists of 16 residues. Per germline, CDR1 LGHNA and CDR2 YSLEER. The CDR3 here is CASSQDLSGGPETQYF. The DNA for the CDR3 is TGCGCCAGCAGCCAAGATCTTAGCGGGGGTCCCGAGACCCAGTACTTC.

This chain connects TRBV11-2 to TRBJ2-7; 7 positions agree with TRBD2. CDR3 size: 15 residues. Germline CDR1 and CDR2: SGHAT and FQNNGV. V dropped 6 bases and J dropped 3; count of bases not matched to a gene: 11. The CDR3 DNA is TGTGCCAGCAGTTCCCTCAGGGTAGCGGGCTACGAGCAGTACTTC. Translated: CASSSLRVAGYEQYF. The full variable domain, in which reference TRBV11-2 and TRBJ2-7 provide the parts outside the CDR3, is EAGVAQSPRYKIIEKRQSVAFWCNPISGHATLYWYQQILGQGPKLLIQFQNNGVVDDSQLPKDRFSAERLKGVDSTLKIQPAKLEDSAVYLCASSSLRVAGYEQYFGPGTRLTVT.

This clone occurred a few times. The chain uses TRBV30 and TRBJ2-3; D may be TRBD2 (5 bases). Germline loops: CDR1 GTSNPN, CDR2 SVGIG (reference sequence). The CDR3 totals 13 residues. Trimming cost V 5 bases and J 6 bases, with 15 bases left between them. The CDR3 nucleotides read TGTGCCTGGTGCGTGGACTTGGGGGATACGCAGTATTTT. Its translation: CAWCVDLGDTQYF.

The V gene is TRBV5-4, the J gene TRBJ2-1; weak D call: TRBD2 (5 bases). Trimming took 6 bases from V and 7 from J, leaving 14 bases between them. The CDR3 runs to 13 residues. CDR1 and CDR2 (germline): SGHNT, YYREEE (reference sequence). CDR3 bases: TGTGCCAGCAAGGAGGCTAGCATGAATGAGCAGTTCTTC. Translation: CASKEASMNEQFF.

The V and J genes are TRBV11-2 and TRBJ2-7; 12 positions match TRBD1. Losses at the gene ends were 4 bases for V and 6 bases for J; bases not matched to a gene: 7. This CDR3 contains 15 residues. CDR1 and CDR2 from the germline V gene are SGHAT and FQNNGV. The CDR3 loop reads CASSSLRDRGPEQYF. Here the CDR3 DNA reads TGTGCCAGCAGCTCGCTCCGGGACAGGGGGCCCGAGCAGTACTTC.

The rearrangement joins TRBV7-8 to TRBJ2-1, with D possibly matching TRBD2 (7 bases). CDR1 and CDR2 from the germline V gene are SGHVS and FQNEAQ. V lost 0 bases to trimming and J lost 5 bases, with 14 bases between them. This CDR3 region has 16 residues. In DNA, the CDR3 is TGTGCCAGCAGCTTAGCCGGAGGGGGGGCCCACAATGAGCAGTTCTTC. This translates into CASSLAGGGAHNEQFF.

This chain joins TRBV10-3 and TRBJ1-1; TRBD1 matches 7 bases. The CDR3 contains 16 residues. Losses at the gene ends were 0 bases for V and 7 bases for J; bases not matched to a gene: 11. Germline CDR1 ENHRY, CDR2 SYGVKD. The CDR3 reads CAISESTPGQPVEAFF. In nucleotides, the CDR3 is TGTGCCATCAGTGAGTCCACTCCGGGACAGCCAGTTGAAGCTTTCTTT.

The CDR3 protein is CASSATQLAPGSYNEQFF. The CDR3 bases are TGTGCCAGCAGCGCCACCCAACTAGCACCTGGCTCCTACAATGAGCAGTTCTTC. J is TRBJ2-1 and V is TRBV9; D might be TRBD2 (6 bases). This CDR3 spans 18 amino acids. From germline, CDR1 is SGDLS and CDR2 YYNGEE. The V end was cut by 3 bases, the J end by 0 bases, with 19 bases between.

The V gene is TRBV10-1, the J gene TRBJ1-1, with D hard to call. CDR3 length equals 17 residues. With 9 bases removed from V and 1 base from J, the gap between germline ends came to 24 bases. In germline, CDR1 is WNHNN, CDR2 SYGVQD (reference sequence). Written as DNA, the CDR3 is TGCGCCAGACGGTTCGGAATGACTCGGTCAGCGAACACTGAAGCTTTCTTT. The encoded protein is CARRFGMTRSANTEAFF.

The chain is built from TRBV3-1 (or the pseudogene TRBV3-2) and TRBJ1-4; D not resolved. The CDR3 is made up of 15 amino acids. Germline V gene data show CDR1 as LGHDT and CDR2 as YNNKEL (reference sequence). Trimming cost V 0 bases and J 8 bases, with 13 bases left between them. CDR3 sequence: CASSQEWGGGEKLFF. In DNA, the CDR3 is TGTGCCAGCAGCCAAGAATGGGGTGGCGGGGAAAAACTGTTTTTT.

The CDR3 nucleotides are TGTGCCAGCAGTACTCTTTTCGTCCAGGGGGCAGCCTACAATGAGCAGTTCTTC. This codes for CASSTLFVQGAAYNEQFF. This chain connects TRBV6-2 or TRBV6-3 to TRBJ2-1; 8 nucleotides agree with TRBD1. The CDR3 has 18 residues. Germline V gene data show CDR1 as MNHEY and CDR2 as SVGEGT. The V and J ends lost 5 bases and 2 bases, in that order; junction bases with no gene match: 14.

In this sample, this clone turned up a few times. V usage is TRBV4-3 and J usage is TRBJ2-3; tentatively, D is TRBD1 (5 bases). The germline V gene encodes CDR1 LGHNA and CDR2 YSLEER. The CDR3 sequence is 16 residues long. Trimming shortened V by 2 bases and J by 1 base, and 13 bases separated the two germline ends. CDR3 in DNA: TGCGCCAGCAGCCAAACGACAGCTCCCGGCACAGATACGCAGTATTTT. Its protein product is CASSQTTAPGTDTQYF.

The V gene is TRBV5-4, the J gene TRBJ2-1; 7 bases are shared with TRBD2. J gave up 5 bases and V 0 bases, and 11 bases lay outside the gene matches. Germline values: CDR1 SGHNT, CDR2 YYREEE (reference sequence). This CDR3 has 17 amino acids. The CDR3 reads CASSLGVERGPNNEQFF. The CDR3 region has the DNA TGTGCCAGCAGCTTGGGTGTGGAGCGGGGACCTAACAATGAGCAGTTCTTC.

This chain links TRBV18 with TRBJ1-4; D gene uncertain. CDR1 and CDR2 from the germline V gene are KGHSH and LQKENI. The CDR3 has 16 amino acids. V lost 3 bases and J lost 2, with 13 bases in between. The CDR3 region has the DNA TGTGCCAGCTCACCGAACTTGCCATCTACTAATGAAAAACTGTTTTTT. It codes for CASSPNLPSTNEKLFF.

The V call is TRBV15, the J call TRBJ1-6; D not resolved. The germline CDR1 and CDR2 sequences are LNHNV and YYDKDF (reference sequence). The CDR3 consists of 15 residues. The germline V and J ends were trimmed by 0 bases and 10 bases, with 13 bases remaining between them. This CDR3 reads CATSRDRDNRSPLHF. As DNA, the CDR3 is TGTGCCACCAGCAGAGATAGAGACAATCGGTCACCCCTCCACTTT.

CDR3 in amino acids: CASSETGIHQETQYF. CDR3 DNA: TGTGCCAGCAGCGAGACAGGGATCCACCAAGAGACCCAGTACTTC. The rearrangement joins TRBV9 to TRBJ2-5; TRBD1 agrees at 7 bases. In germline, CDR1 is SGDLS, CDR2 YYNGEE. V trimming: 3 bases; J trimming: 0 bases; junction bases outside the gene matches: 5. CDR3 length: 15 amino acids.

The CDR3 region is CASSSVTGELFF. The CDR3 DNA reads as TGTGCCAGCAGTTCCGTTACCGGGGAGCTGTTTTTT. The rearrangement uses TRBV6-5 and TRBJ2-2; D gene uncertain. The CDR3 runs 12 residues. CDR1 is MNHEY and CDR2 is SVGAGI in the germline V gene. V lost 4 bases and J 5 bases, leaving 5 bases between the germline ends.

The chain couples TRBV7-8 to TRBJ1-5; D possibly corresponds to TRBD1 (6 bases). V lost 0 bases to trimming and J lost 6 bases, with 9 bases between them. CDR1 SGHVS and CDR2 FQNEAQ come from the germline V gene. This CDR3 region has 14 residues. The CDR3 nucleotides are TGTGCCAGCAGCTTAGCAAACAGGGTTCAGCCCCAGCATTTT. This translates into CASSLANRVQPQHF.

The chain recombines TRBV9 with TRBJ2-2; 12 nucleotides match TRBD2. The germline CDR1 and CDR2 sequences are SGDLS and YYNGEE. The CDR3 extends over 17 amino acids. The V and J ends lost 4 bases and 4 bases, in that order; junction bases with no gene match: 8. CDR3 sequence reads: CASSPLAGGYTTGELFF. CDR3 sequence (DNA): TGTGCCAGCAGCCCACTAGCGGGGGGCTACACCACCGGGGAGCTGTTTTTT.

J is TRBJ1-1 and V is TRBV11-3; D is undetermined. The germline V gene has CDR1 SGHNT and CDR2 YENEEA. V shed 2 bases and J shed 0 bases, with 4 bases lying between them. CDR3 size: 13 residues. The CDR3 reads CASSLSVNTEAFF. CDR3 nucleotides: TGTGCCAGCAGCTTAAGCGTGAACACTGAAGCTTTCTTT.

This rearrangement joins TRBV15 to TRBJ1-1; possibly TRBD1 for D (6 bases). The CDR3 contains 15 residues. Germline CDR1 reads LNHNV; CDR2 reads YYDKDF (reference sequence). Trimming took off 9 bases at V and 0 bases at J, with 17 bases between the two ends. The CDR3 here is CATTRTGSLNTEAFF. For the CDR3, the DNA is TGTGCCACTACCCGAACAGGGTCTCTGAACACTGAAGCTTTCTTT.

V usage is TRBV2 and J usage is TRBJ2-2, with TRBD1 matching 7 bases. The CDR3 runs 18 residues. J gave up 1 base and V 6 bases, and 14 bases lay outside the gene matches. Germline lookup yields CDR1 SNHLY and CDR2 FYNNEI. The CDR3 nucleotides are TGTGCCAGCAGCCACCCTACGGGACAGTTGCAGAACACCGGGGAGCTGTTTTTT. As protein: CASSHPTGQLQNTGELFF.

The chain employs TRBV3-1 (or the pseudogene TRBV3-2) and TRBJ2-1, with 9 bases lining up with TRBD2. V lost 6 bases to trimming and J lost 6 bases; unmatched junction nucleotides: 3. Looked up from germline, CDR1 is LGHDT and CDR2 is YNNKEL (reference sequence). The CDR3 spans 13 residues. The CDR3: CASRTSGANEQFF. CDR3 sequence (DNA): TGTGCCAGCAGGACTAGCGGAGCCAATGAGCAGTTCTTC.

This rearrangement joins TRBV5-1 to TRBJ2-2; TRBD1 agrees at 8 bases. Germline loops: CDR1 SGHRS, CDR2 YFSETQ. CDR3 length: 16 amino acids. Losses at the gene ends were 0 bases for V and 7 bases for J; bases not matched to a gene: 8. In nucleotides, the CDR3 is TGCGCCAGCAGCTTGGTGGCGACAGGGGTGATCGGGGAGCTGTTTTTT. It encodes CASSLVATGVIGELFF.

In DNA, the CDR3 is TGTGCCAGCGCCGCGGGGGCTGAAAAACTGTTTTTT. Amino acid sequence: CASAAGAEKLFF. The genes are TRBV3-1 (or the pseudogene TRBV3-2) and TRBJ1-4; TRBD1 is a possible D gene (6 bases). This CDR3 is 12 amino acids long. The germline gives CDR1 LGHDT, CDR2 YNNKEL (reference sequence). Trimming left V 8 bases short and J 7 bases short, with 11 bases between.

The chain has TRBV6-5 and TRBJ2-7; possibly TRBD2 for D (6 bases). Per germline, CDR1 MNHEY and CDR2 SVGAGI. The CDR3 sequence is 14 residues long. V shed 6 bases and J shed 0 bases, with 12 bases lying between them. The CDR3 spells CASRVTGGSYEQYF. For the CDR3, the DNA is TGTGCCAGCAGAGTGACCGGGGGCTCCTACGAGCAGTACTTC.

The gene calls are TRBV6-6 and TRBJ1-3; D may be TRBD1 (5 bases). V lost 0 bases and J lost 3, with 6 bases in between. The CDR3 covers 14 residues. In germline, CDR1 is MNHNY, CDR2 SVGAGI (reference sequence). This chain's CDR3 is CASSYSGDGNTIYF. The CDR3 nucleotides read TGTGCCAGCAGTTACTCAGGGGATGGAAACACCATATATTTT.

Here the CDR3 DNA reads TGCAGCGCGGACAGGGGGCTCACCGGGGAGCTGTTTTTT. Protein: CSADRGLTGELFF. V usage is TRBV29-1 and J usage is TRBJ2-2; TRBD1 matches at 11 bases. CDR3 length equals 13 residues. Trimming at V came to 7 bases and at J to 4 bases, leaving 2 bases not matched to a gene. Germline values: CDR1 SQVTM, CDR2 ANQGSEA.

This sequence joins TRBV10-3 and TRBJ1-6; D is ambiguous. Per the germline V gene, CDR1 is ENHRY and CDR2 is SYGVKD. The CDR3 length is 15 residues. With 4 bases removed from V and 3 bases from J, the gap between germline ends came to 10 bases. The CDR3 here is CAISGAGGYNSPLHF. In nucleotides, the CDR3 is TGTGCCATCAGTGGCGCAGGAGGCTATAATTCACCCCTCCACTTT.

The chain combines TRBV2 with TRBJ2-7; TRBD1 agrees at 7 bases. The junction had 15 bases not matched to a gene; V was cut back by 4 bases and J by 3 bases. Germline values: CDR1 SNHLY, CDR2 FYNNEI. This CDR3 is built from 17 residues. CDR3 protein: CASSVRETGTVHYEQYF. CDR3 nucleotides: TGTGCCAGCAGTGTCAGGGAGACCGGGACAGTACACTACGAGCAGTACTTC.